This entry lists 7 T cell receptor beta chains sequenced from one sample in a study of shared clonotypes between healthy human individuals. The repertoire was sequenced with immunoSEQ multiplex PCR; TCRdb's copy has only in-frame clones and lacks some. Here the sample spans about 610,000 clones, approximately 97% being singletons. Specimen: naive CD4+ T cells sorted from blood. As for subset: CD45RA+ positively selected. Receptors were obtained from a woman aged 25 to 39 in good health.

This clone has a single count. The CDR3 loop reads CASRGQTYEQYF. CDR3 nucleotides: TGTGCCAGCAGGGGGCAAACTTACGAGCAGTACTTC. The rearrangement joins TRBV28 to TRBJ2-7, with D perhaps TRBD1 (5 bases). The V gene lost 6 bases and the J gene lost 4 bases, with 10 bases spanning the gap. This CDR3 contains 12 residues. Germline lookup yields CDR1 MDHEN and CDR2 SYDVKM.

The rearrangement links TRBV6-1 to TRBJ2-4, with D possibly matching TRBD1 (6 bases). The germline CDR1 and CDR2 sequences are MNHNS and SASEGT. Trimming stripped 4 bases from V and 0 bases from J, with 10 bases between. The CDR3 is 15 residues long. CDR3 protein: CASSAGELAKNIQYF. The CDR3, as DNA: TGTGCCAGCAGTGCAGGGGAATTAGCCAAAAACATTCAGTACTTC.

The chain uses TRBV7-2 and TRBJ2-1; 11 nucleotides match TRBD2. The trim removed 5 bases at V and 3 bases at J, leaving 12 bases unmatched. The CDR3 is made up of 18 amino acids. Germline-derived CDR1 and CDR2 are SGHTA and FQGNSA. The CDR3 nucleotides read TGTGCCAGCAGCCCCAGGACTAGCGGGCATGATCACTACAATGAGCAGTTCTTC. It yields the protein CASSPRTSGHDHYNEQFF.

V gene TRBV28 combines with J gene TRBJ1-3, with a possible D match to TRBD1 (5 bases). Trimming removed 5 bases from V and 2 bases from J, with 13 bases in between. Germline V gene lookup returns CDR1 MDHEN and CDR2 SYDVKM. The CDR3 is made up of 15 amino acids. CDR3 region: CASSPAPGPGNTIYF. CDR3 nucleotide sequence: TGTGCCAGCAGTCCCGCCCCAGGGCCTGGAAACACCATATATTTT.

Here the CDR3 reads CASSLVQEAGDTQYF. DNA of the CDR3: TGTGCCAGCAGCTTAGTACAGGAGGCGGGAGATACGCAGTATTTT. V gene TRBV7-8 combines with J gene TRBJ2-3; D may match TRBD1 or TRBD2 (5 bases each). The CDR3 loop spans 15 amino acids. V was clipped by 1 base and J by 5 bases, with 13 bases between them. CDR1 is SGHVS, CDR2 FQNEAQ, per germline.

The chain links TRBV6-6 to TRBJ1-5; D is unresolved. V lost 9 bases to trimming and J lost 9 bases, with 21 bases between them. Looked up from germline, CDR1 is MNHNY and CDR2 is SVGAGI (reference sequence). The CDR3 has 14 amino acids. CDR3 bases: TGTGCCAGTGCGGGGAGCTCTGCGGAGGGGCCCCAGCATTTT. Residues: CASAGSSAEGPQHF.

The gene calls are TRBV4-1 and TRBJ2-5; TRBD1 agrees at 8 bases. CDR3 size: 16 residues. In germline, CDR1 is MGHRA, CDR2 YSYEKL. After removal of 4 bases from V and 11 bases from J, the junction contained 18 bases not matched to a gene. CDR3 sequence (DNA): TGCGCCAGCAGCCCCTTTACCGGGACAGGCGGCCGGGAGCAGTACTTC. Translating gives CASSPFTGTGGREQYF.